Listed below are T cell receptor beta chains from one sample, sequenced in a study of blood T cell repertoires in COVID-19. The protocol was immunoSEQ multiplex PCR, while the TCRdb copy is restricted to in-frame clones and leaves out a portion. The sample gives 250,000 to 300,000 clones, under 95% of which show up once; approximately 2.5% is in the top ten. Material: PBMCs or T cells enriched from blood (not recorded which). The receptors were sampled from a woman between 35 and 50 years old with acute COVID-19. Both conserved end residues are part of each CDR3. A D gene is named only where the DNA matches it firmly. Clone size is not always given. Where it is, it says once, few, many or a class for expanded clones.

D gene: .
V gene: TRBV5-1
clone size: .
J gene: TRBJ1-2
CDR3 protein: CASSFTGTYGYTF
CDR3 DNA: TGCGCCAGCAGCTTCACAGGCACCTATGGCTACACCTTC

D gene: TRBD1
V gene: TRBV19
clone size: .
J gene: TRBJ1-1
CDR3 protein: CASSKDRVEGRNTEAFF
CDR3 DNA: TGTGCCAGTAGTAAGGACAGGGTCGAGGGACGGAACACTGAAGCTTTCTTT

D gene: TRBD2
V gene: TRBV7-2
clone size: .
J gene: TRBJ2-7
CDR3 protein: CASSSLAGVGGEQYF
CDR3 DNA: TGTGCCAGCAGCTCCCTAGCGGGAGTCGGAGGGGAGCAGTACTTC

D gene: TRBD1
V gene: TRBV6-5
clone size: .
J gene: TRBJ1-1
CDR3 protein: CASRPTGQGAEAFF
CDR3 DNA: TGTGCCAGCAGGCCGACAGGGCAAGGGGCTGAAGCTTTCTTT

D gene: TRBD1
V gene: TRBV6-1
clone size: .
J gene: TRBJ2-7
CDR3 protein: CASSEAGTGRYEQYF
CDR3 DNA: TGTGCCAGCAGTGAAGCGGGGACAGGGCGGTACGAGCAGTACTTC

D gene: .
V gene: TRBV27
clone size: .
J gene: TRBJ1-2
CDR3 protein: CASSANRADNGYTF
CDR3 DNA: TGTGCCAGCAGTGCCAACAGGGCGGACAATGGCTACACCTTC

D gene: .
V gene: TRBV2
clone size: .
J gene: TRBJ2-7
CDR3 protein: CASSETPDYEQYF
CDR3 DNA: TGTGCCAGCAGTGAAACACCTGACTACGAGCAGTACTTC

D gene: TRBD2
V gene: TRBV5-1
clone size: .
J gene: TRBJ2-1
CDR3 protein: CASSPGGINEQFF
CDR3 DNA: TGCGCCAGCAGCCCGGGAGGTATCAATGAGCAGTTCTTC

D gene: .
V gene: TRBV7-9
clone size: .
J gene: TRBJ1-2
CDR3 protein: CASSLGRGKIGYTF
CDR3 DNA: TGTGCCAGCAGCTTAGGGCGGGGTAAGATTGGCTACACCTTC

D gene: .
V gene: TRBV2
clone size: few
J gene: TRBJ2-5
CDR3 protein: CASSGGRQETQYF
CDR3 DNA: TGTGCCAGCAGTGGGGGCAGACAAGAGACCCAGTACTTC

D gene: .
V gene: TRBV6-1
clone size: .
J gene: TRBJ2-3
CDR3 protein: CASSEFGGNTDTQYF
CDR3 DNA: TGTGCCAGCAGTGAATTTGGGGGGAACACAGATACGCAGTATTTT

D gene: TRBD2
V gene: TRBV4-2
clone size: .
J gene: TRBJ2-5
CDR3 protein: CASSQEGTVVLAGVETQYF
CDR3 DNA: TGTGCCAGCAGCCAAGAAGGGACTGTTGTACTAGCGGGAGTTGAGACCCAGTACTTC

D gene: .
V gene: TRBV3-1/TRBV3-2
clone size: .
J gene: TRBJ2-2
CDR3 protein: CASSQGTVNTGELFF
CDR3 DNA: TGTGCCAGCAGCCAAGGGACAGTCAACACCGGGGAGCTGTTTTTT

D gene: .
V gene: TRBV5-5
clone size: .
J gene: TRBJ1-2
CDR3 protein: CASSYHYRDGYTF
CDR3 DNA: TGTGCCAGCAGCTACCACTACAGGGATGGCTACACCTTC

D gene: TRBD2
V gene: TRBV7-9
clone size: .
J gene: TRBJ2-2
CDR3 protein: CASSLGRTSNTGELFF
CDR3 DNA: TGTGCCAGCAGCCTAGGTAGGACTAGCAACACCGGGGAGCTGTTTTTT

D gene: TRBD1
V gene: TRBV28
clone size: .
J gene: TRBJ1-2
CDR3 protein: CASSLSGLTGHYGYTF
CDR3 DNA: TGTGCCAGCAGTTTATCCGGACTGACAGGGCACTATGGCTACACCTTC

D gene: .
V gene: TRBV2
clone size: .
J gene: TRBJ1-3
CDR3 protein: CASSREAGRNSGNTIYF
CDR3 DNA: TGTGCCAGCAGTAGGGAGGCGGGCAGGAACTCTGGAAACACCATATATTTT

D gene: TRBD2
V gene: TRBV18
clone size: .
J gene: TRBJ2-1
CDR3 protein: CASSPRSGSHNEQFF
CDR3 DNA: TGTGCCAGCTCACCACGGAGCGGGAGTCACAATGAGCAGTTCTTC

D gene: TRBD1
V gene: TRBV5-1
clone size: .
J gene: TRBJ2-1
CDR3 protein: CASSLGGTGGRDEQFF
CDR3 DNA: TGCGCCAGCAGCTTAGGCGGGACAGGGGGTCGAGATGAGCAGTTCTTC

D gene: .
V gene: TRBV30
clone size: .
J gene: TRBJ1-6
CDR3 protein: CAWSSSDSPLHF
CDR3 DNA: TGTGCCTGGAGCTCTTCAGATTCACCCCTCCACTTT

D gene: .
V gene: TRBV27
clone size: .
J gene: TRBJ1-5
CDR3 protein: CASSGRGGPNQPQHF
CDR3 DNA: TGTGCCAGCAGTGGTCGTGGTGGCCCCAATCAGCCCCAGCATTTT

D gene: .
V gene: TRBV12-3/TRBV12-4
clone size: .
J gene: TRBJ1-2
CDR3 protein: CASSFSNYGYTF
CDR3 DNA: TGTGCCAGCAGTTTCTCTAACTATGGCTACACCTTC

D gene: .
V gene: TRBV30
clone size: .
J gene: TRBJ2-7
CDR3 protein: CAWGQTYEQYF
CDR3 DNA: TGTGCCTGGGGACAGACCTACGAGCAGTACTTC

D gene: TRBD1
V gene: TRBV18
clone size: once
J gene: TRBJ1-2
CDR3 protein: CASSPLPLRGQGFSGYTF
CDR3 DNA: TGTGCCAGCTCACCTCTACCCTTGCGGGGACAGGGATTCAGCGGCTACACCTTC

D gene: .
V gene: TRBV7-2
clone size: .
J gene: TRBJ1-5
CDR3 protein: CASSPQRGGGQPQHF
CDR3 DNA: TGTGCCAGCAGCCCGCAAAGGGGGGGAGGTCAGCCCCAGCATTTT

D gene: .
V gene: TRBV7-9
clone size: .
J gene: TRBJ1-1
CDR3 protein: CASRSGITGMNTEAFF
CDR3 DNA: TGTGCCAGCAGATCCGGGATAACCGGCATGAACACTGAAGCTTTCTTT

D gene: .
V gene: TRBV6-1
clone size: .
J gene: TRBJ2-7
CDR3 protein: CASSEAGAPYEQYF
CDR3 DNA: TGTGCCAGCAGTGAAGCAGGGGCCCCCTACGAGCAGTACTTC

D gene: TRBD2
V gene: TRBV7-3
clone size: .
J gene: TRBJ2-2
CDR3 protein: CASSLIGLGIGELFF
CDR3 DNA: TGTGCCAGCAGCTTAATAGGACTAGGTATCGGGGAGCTGTTTTTT

D gene: .
V gene: TRBV11-3
clone size: once
J gene: TRBJ2-1
CDR3 protein: CASSTNRRGPYNEQFF
CDR3 DNA: TGTGCCAGCAGCACTAATCGCAGGGGCCCCTACAATGAGCAGTTCTTC

D gene: .
V gene: TRBV5-1
clone size: .
J gene: TRBJ1-5
CDR3 protein: CASSEGPNQPQHF
CDR3 DNA: TGCGCCAGCAGCGAGGGCCCTAATCAGCCCCAGCATTTT

D gene: .
V gene: TRBV15
clone size: .
J gene: TRBJ1-4
CDR3 protein: CATSRGGDSNEKLFF
CDR3 DNA: TGTGCCACCAGCAGAGGCGGCGACAGTAATGAAAAACTGTTTTTT

D gene: TRBD1
V gene: TRBV19
clone size: .
J gene: TRBJ1-2
CDR3 protein: CASSIRDRGPGGYTF
CDR3 DNA: TGTGCCAGTAGTATTCGGGACAGGGGACCCGGGGGCTACACCTTC

D gene: .
V gene: TRBV7-9
clone size: .
J gene: TRBJ1-1
CDR3 protein: CASSQHEAFF
CDR3 DNA: TGTGCCAGCAGTCAACATGAAGCTTTCTTT

D gene: .
V gene: TRBV2
clone size: .
J gene: TRBJ1-5
CDR3 protein: CASTQAYEQPQHF
CDR3 DNA: TGTGCCAGCACTCAGGCTTACGAACAGCCCCAGCATTTT

D gene: .
V gene: TRBV19
clone size: .
J gene: TRBJ2-2
CDR3 protein: CAGENENTGELFF
CDR3 DNA: TGTGCCGGAGAGAATGAAAACACCGGGGAGCTGTTTTTT

D gene: .
V gene: TRBV9
clone size: once
J gene: TRBJ2-1
CDR3 protein: CASSPLSSYNEQFF
CDR3 DNA: TGTGCCAGCAGCCCCCTGAGCTCCTACAATGAGCAGTTCTTC

D gene: .
V gene: TRBV21-1
clone size: .
J gene: TRBJ1-4
CDR3 protein: CASSKAGGDRGATTNEKLFF
CDR3 DNA: TGTGCCAGCAGCAAAGCGGGGGGGGACAGGGGAGCGACAACTAATGAAAAACTGTTTTTT

D gene: TRBD2
V gene: TRBV29-1
clone size: .
J gene: TRBJ2-2
CDR3 protein: CSAGTSGSNTGELFF
CDR3 DNA: TGCAGCGCAGGGACTAGCGGATCGAACACCGGGGAGCTGTTTTTT

D gene: .
V gene: TRBV4-1
clone size: .
J gene: TRBJ2-7
CDR3 protein: CASSQDVPSSYEQYF
CDR3 DNA: TGCGCCAGCAGCCAAGATGTCCCTAGTTCCTACGAGCAGTACTTC

D gene: TRBD2
V gene: TRBV29-1
clone size: .
J gene: TRBJ2-7
CDR3 protein: CSVAGASGIYEQYF
CDR3 DNA: TGCAGCGTTGCCGGGGCTAGCGGGATCTACGAGCAGTACTTC

D gene: TRBD1
V gene: TRBV23-1
clone size: .
J gene: TRBJ2-7
CDR3 protein: CASSQGDRVLYEQYF
CDR3 DNA: TGCGCCAGCAGTCAAGGGGACAGGGTTCTCTACGAGCAGTACTTC

D gene: .
V gene: TRBV28
clone size: .
J gene: TRBJ2-7
CDR3 protein: CASSSQELGEQYF
CDR3 DNA: TGTGCCAGCAGTTCCCAGGAATTGGGCGAGCAGTACTTC

D gene: TRBD1
V gene: TRBV28
clone size: .
J gene: TRBJ1-6
CDR3 protein: CASSSPTGTNSPLHF
CDR3 DNA: TGTGCCAGCAGTTCCCCGACAGGGACTAATTCACCCCTCCACTTT

D gene: TRBD1
V gene: TRBV12-3/TRBV12-4
clone size: .
J gene: TRBJ1-1
CDR3 protein: CASSATGNTEAFF
CDR3 DNA: TGTGCCAGCAGTGCGACAGGGAATACTGAAGCTTTCTTT

D gene: .
V gene: TRBV12-1
clone size: .
J gene: TRBJ2-1
CDR3 protein: CASSLGTSGNEQFF
CDR3 DNA: TGTGCCAGCAGCCTCGGGACTAGCGGCAATGAGCAGTTCTTC

D gene: TRBD2
V gene: TRBV9
clone size: .
J gene: TRBJ2-7
CDR3 protein: CASSRGVLREQYF
CDR3 DNA: TGTGCCAGCTCGCGGGGGGTCCTTCGCGAGCAGTACTTC

D gene: .
V gene: TRBV28
clone size: .
J gene: TRBJ2-7
CDR3 protein: CASSFGGTLYEQYF
CDR3 DNA: TGTGCCAGCAGTTTCGGCGGGACTCTCTACGAGCAGTACTTC

D gene: .
V gene: TRBV6-5
clone size: .
J gene: TRBJ1-1
CDR3 protein: CASSYSPDGETEAFF
CDR3 DNA: TGTGCCAGCAGTTACTCCCCGGACGGGGAAACTGAAGCTTTCTTT

D gene: .
V gene: TRBV24-1
clone size: once
J gene: TRBJ1-5
CDR3 protein: CATSDSSDRLRGNQPQHF
CDR3 DNA: TGTGCCACCAGTGATTCATCCGACAGGTTGAGGGGCAATCAGCCCCAGCATTTT

D gene: .
V gene: TRBV7-9
clone size: .
J gene: TRBJ1-2
CDR3 protein: CASSLSGAFYGYTF
CDR3 DNA: TGTGCCAGCAGCTTGTCAGGGGCGTTCTATGGCTACACCTTC

D gene: TRBD1
V gene: TRBV6-5
clone size: .
J gene: TRBJ1-4
CDR3 protein: CASSSWTGNEKLFF
CDR3 DNA: TGTGCCAGCAGTTCCTGGACAGGGAATGAAAAACTGTTTTTT

D gene: TRBD1
V gene: TRBV19
clone size: .
J gene: TRBJ1-2
CDR3 protein: CASTPADRAGYGYTF
CDR3 DNA: TGTGCCAGTACCCCAGCCGACAGGGCGGGCTATGGCTACACCTTC